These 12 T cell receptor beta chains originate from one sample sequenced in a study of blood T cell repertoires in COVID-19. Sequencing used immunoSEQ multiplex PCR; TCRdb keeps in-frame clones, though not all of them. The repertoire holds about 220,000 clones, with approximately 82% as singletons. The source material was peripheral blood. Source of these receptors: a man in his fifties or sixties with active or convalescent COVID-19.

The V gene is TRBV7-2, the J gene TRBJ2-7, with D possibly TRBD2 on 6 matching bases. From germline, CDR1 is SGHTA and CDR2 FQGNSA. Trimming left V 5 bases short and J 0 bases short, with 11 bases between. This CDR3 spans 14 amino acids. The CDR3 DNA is TGTGCCAGCAGCCGGGACTTCAACTCCTACGAGCAGTACTTC. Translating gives CASSRDFNSYEQYF. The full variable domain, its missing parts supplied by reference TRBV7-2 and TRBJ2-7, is GAGVSQSPSNKVTEKGKDVELRCDPISGHTALYWYRQSLGQGLEFLIYFQGNSAPDKSGLPSDRFSAERTGGSVSTLTIQRTQQEDSAVYLCASSRDFNSYEQYFGPGTRLTVT.

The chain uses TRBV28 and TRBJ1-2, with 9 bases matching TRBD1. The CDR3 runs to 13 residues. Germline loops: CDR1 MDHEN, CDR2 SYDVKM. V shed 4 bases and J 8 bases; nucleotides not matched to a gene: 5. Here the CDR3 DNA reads TGTGCCAGCAGTTCCGGGACAGGGATCGGCTACACCTTC. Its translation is CASSSGTGIGYTF.

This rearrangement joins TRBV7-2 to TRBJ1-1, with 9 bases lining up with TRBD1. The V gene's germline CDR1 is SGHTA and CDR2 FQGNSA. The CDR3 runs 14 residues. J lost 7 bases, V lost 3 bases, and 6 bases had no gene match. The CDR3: CASSFTGGAGEAFF. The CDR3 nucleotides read TGTGCCAGCAGCTTTACAGGGGGCGCGGGTGAAGCTTTCTTT.

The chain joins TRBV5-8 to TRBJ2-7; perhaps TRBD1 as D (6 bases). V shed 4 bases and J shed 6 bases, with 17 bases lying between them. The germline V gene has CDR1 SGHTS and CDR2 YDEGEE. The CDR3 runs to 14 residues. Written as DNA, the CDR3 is TGTGCCAGCAGCAGCCTAACAGGGTACCTCGAGCAGTACTTC. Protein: CASSSLTGYLEQYF. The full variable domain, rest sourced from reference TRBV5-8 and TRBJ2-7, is EAGVTQSPTHLIKTRGQQATLRCSPISGHTSVYWYQQALGLGLQFLLWYDEGEERNRGNFPPRFSGRQFPNYSSELNVNALELEDSALYLCASSSLTGYLEQYFGPGTRLTVT.

For the CDR3, the DNA is TGTGCCAGCAGCGGGGGGCCGTTTCATGAGCAGTTCTTC. This codes for CASSGGPFHEQFF. V and J are TRBV9 and TRBJ2-1; a possible D gene is TRBD1 (6 bases). Per germline, CDR1 SGDLS and CDR2 YYNGEE. V was trimmed by 3 bases and J by 8 bases, leaving 12 bases between them. This CDR3 spans 13 amino acids. Filled out from reference TRBV9 and TRBJ2-1, the complete variable domain reads DSGVTQTPKHLITATGQRVTLRCSPRSGDLSVYWYQQSLDQGLQFLIQYYNGEERAKGNILERFSAQQFPDLHSELNLSSLELGDSALYFCASSGGPFHEQFFGPGTRLTVL.

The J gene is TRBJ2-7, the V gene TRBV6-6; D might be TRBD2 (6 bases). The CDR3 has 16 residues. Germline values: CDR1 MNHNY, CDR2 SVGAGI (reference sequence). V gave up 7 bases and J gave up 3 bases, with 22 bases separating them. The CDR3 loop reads CASNRGRGRGFYEQYF. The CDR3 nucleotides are TGTGCCAGCAATCGAGGGCGGGGAAGGGGCTTCTACGAGCAGTACTTC.

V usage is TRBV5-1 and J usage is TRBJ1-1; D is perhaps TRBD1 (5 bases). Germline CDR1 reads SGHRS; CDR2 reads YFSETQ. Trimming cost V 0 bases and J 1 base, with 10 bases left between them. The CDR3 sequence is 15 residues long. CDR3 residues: CASSLGFGGNTEAFF. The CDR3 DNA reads TGCGCCAGCAGCTTGGGCTTCGGGGGGAACACTGAAGCTTTCTTT.

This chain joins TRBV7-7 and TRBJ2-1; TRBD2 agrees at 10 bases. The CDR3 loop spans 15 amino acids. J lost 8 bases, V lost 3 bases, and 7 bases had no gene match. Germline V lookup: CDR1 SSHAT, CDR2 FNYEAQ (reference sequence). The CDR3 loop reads CASSLASGRLDEQFF. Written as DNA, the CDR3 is TGTGCCAGCAGCTTGGCTAGCGGGAGACTCGATGAGCAGTTCTTC.

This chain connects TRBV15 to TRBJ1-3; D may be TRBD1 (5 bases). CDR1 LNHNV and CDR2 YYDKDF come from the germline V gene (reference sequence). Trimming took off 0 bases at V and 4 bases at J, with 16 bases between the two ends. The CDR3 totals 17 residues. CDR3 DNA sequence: TGTGCCACCAGCAGAGATTTGGAGGGGCCGGTAGGAAACACCATATATTTT. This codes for CATSRDLEGPVGNTIYF.

The CDR3 spells CASSLGQGQETQYF. CDR3 in DNA: TGTGCCAGCAGCCTCGGACAGGGACAGGAGACCCAGTACTTC. The chain carries TRBV28 and TRBJ2-5; 8 bases match TRBD1. J gave up 5 bases and V 6 bases, and 8 bases lay outside the gene matches. Germline lookup yields CDR1 MDHEN and CDR2 SYDVKM. CDR3 length: 14 residues.

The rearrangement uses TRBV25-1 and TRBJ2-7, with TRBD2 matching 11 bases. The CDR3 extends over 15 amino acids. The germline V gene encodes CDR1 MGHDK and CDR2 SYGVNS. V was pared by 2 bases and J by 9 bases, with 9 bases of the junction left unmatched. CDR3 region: CASSERELAGDGQYF. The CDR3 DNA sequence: TGTGCCAGCAGTGAACGAGAACTAGCGGGAGACGGGCAGTACTTC.

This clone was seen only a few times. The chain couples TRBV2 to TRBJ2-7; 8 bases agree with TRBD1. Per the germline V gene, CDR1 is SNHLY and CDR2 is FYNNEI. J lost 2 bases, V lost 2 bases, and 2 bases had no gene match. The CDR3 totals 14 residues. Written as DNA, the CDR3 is TGTGCCAGCAGTGAACAGGGGGCTGCCTACGAGCAGTACTTC. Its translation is CASSEQGAAYEQYF.